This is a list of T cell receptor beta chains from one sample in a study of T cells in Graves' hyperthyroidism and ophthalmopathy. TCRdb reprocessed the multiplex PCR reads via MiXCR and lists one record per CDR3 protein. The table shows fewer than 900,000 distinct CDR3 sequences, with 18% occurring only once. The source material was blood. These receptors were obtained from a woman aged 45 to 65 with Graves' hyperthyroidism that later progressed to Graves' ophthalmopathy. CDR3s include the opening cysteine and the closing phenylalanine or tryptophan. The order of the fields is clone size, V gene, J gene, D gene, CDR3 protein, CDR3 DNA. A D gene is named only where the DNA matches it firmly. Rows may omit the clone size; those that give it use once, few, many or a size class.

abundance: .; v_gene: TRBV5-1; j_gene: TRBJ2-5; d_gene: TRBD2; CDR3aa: CASSLRLGTSGIETQYF; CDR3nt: TGCGCCAGCAGCTTGCGACTTGGGACTAGCGGGATAGAGACCCAGTACTTC
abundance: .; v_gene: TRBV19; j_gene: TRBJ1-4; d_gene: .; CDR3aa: CASSIKGIEEKLFF; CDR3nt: TGTGCCAGTAGTATCAAAGGGATTGAGGAAAAACTGTTTTTT
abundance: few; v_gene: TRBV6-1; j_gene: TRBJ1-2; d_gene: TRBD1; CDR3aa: CASSDRDRFGYTF; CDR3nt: TGTGCCAGCAGTGACCGGGACAGGTTCGGCTACACCTTC
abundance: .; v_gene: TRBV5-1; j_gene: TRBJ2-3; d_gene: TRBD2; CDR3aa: CASSPDGLPSGDTDTQYF; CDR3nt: TGCGCCAGCAGCCCCGACGGGCTACCTAGCGGGGACACAGATACGCAGTATTTT
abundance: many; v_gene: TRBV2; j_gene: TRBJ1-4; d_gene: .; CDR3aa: CASKQTATTGEKLFF; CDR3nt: TGTGCCAGCAAGCAGACAGCGACTACAGGTGAAAAACTGTTTTTT
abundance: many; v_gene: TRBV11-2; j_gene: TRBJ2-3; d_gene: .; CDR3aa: CASSLGIGSGTDTQYF; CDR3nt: TGTGCCAGCAGCTTAGGTATCGGTTCTGGCACAGATACGCAGTATTTT
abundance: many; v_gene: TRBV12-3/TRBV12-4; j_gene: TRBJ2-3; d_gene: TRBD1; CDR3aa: CASTGESTDTQYF; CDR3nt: TGTGCCAGTACAGGGGAGAGCACAGATACGCAGTATTTT
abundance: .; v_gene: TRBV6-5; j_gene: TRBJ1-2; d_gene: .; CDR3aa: CASSYDRQGGNGYTF; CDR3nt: TGTGCCAGCAGTTACGATCGGCAGGGTGGTAATGGCTACACCTTC
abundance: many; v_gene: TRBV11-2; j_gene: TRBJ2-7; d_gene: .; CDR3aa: CASSSGTEPYEQYF; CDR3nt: TGTGCCAGCAGCTCCGGGACCGAGCCCTACGAGCAGTACTTC
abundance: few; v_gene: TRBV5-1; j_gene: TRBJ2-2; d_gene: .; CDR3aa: CASSLVDTYTGELFF; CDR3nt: TGCGCCAGCAGCTTGGTTGACACTTACACCGGGGAGCTGTTTTTT
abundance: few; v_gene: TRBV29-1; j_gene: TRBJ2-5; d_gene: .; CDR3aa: CSVVFGPGLQGETQYF; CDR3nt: TGCAGCGTCGTATTCGGACCGGGACTCCAAGGAGAGACCCAGTACTTC
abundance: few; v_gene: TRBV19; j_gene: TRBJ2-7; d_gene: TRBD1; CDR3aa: CASSGTDYYEQYF; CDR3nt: TGTGCCAGTAGTGGGACAGACTACTACGAGCAGTACTTC
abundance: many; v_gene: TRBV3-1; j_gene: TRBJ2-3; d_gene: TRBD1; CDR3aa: CASSHADRGNTDTQYF; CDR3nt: TGTGCCAGCAGCCATGCCGACAGGGGTAATACAGATACGCAGTATTTT
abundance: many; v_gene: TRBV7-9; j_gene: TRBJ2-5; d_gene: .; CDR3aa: CASSSGHQETQYF; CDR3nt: TGTGCCAGCAGCTCGGGACACCAAGAGACCCAGTACTTC
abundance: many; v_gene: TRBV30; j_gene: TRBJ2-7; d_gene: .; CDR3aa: CAWSLNWGFEQYF; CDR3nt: TGTGCCTGGAGTTTAAACTGGGGCTTTGAGCAGTACTTC
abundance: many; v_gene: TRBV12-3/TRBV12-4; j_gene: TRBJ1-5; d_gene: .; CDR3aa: CASSSSDNQPQHF; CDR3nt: TGTGCCAGCAGTTCTTCTGACAATCAGCCCCAGCATTTT
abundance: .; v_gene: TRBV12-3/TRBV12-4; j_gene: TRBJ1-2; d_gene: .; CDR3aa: CASSFTSSSGGYTF; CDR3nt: TGTGCCAGCAGTTTCACCTCCTCGAGCGGGGGCTACACCTTC
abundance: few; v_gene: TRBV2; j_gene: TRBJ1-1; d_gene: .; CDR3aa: CARGTGNTEAFF; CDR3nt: TGTGCCAGAGGAACAGGGAACACTGAAGCTTTCTTT
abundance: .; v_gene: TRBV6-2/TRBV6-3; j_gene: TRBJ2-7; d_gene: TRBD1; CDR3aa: CASSPRQGARPGVEQYF; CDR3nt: TGTGCCAGCAGTCCGCGACAGGGGGCGAGGCCAGGGGTGGAGCAGTACTTC
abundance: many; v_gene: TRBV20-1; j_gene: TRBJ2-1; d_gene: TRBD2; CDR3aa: CSATGTSGTSYNEQFF; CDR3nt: TGCAGTGCTACGGGGACTAGCGGGACTTCCTACAATGAGCAGTTCTTC
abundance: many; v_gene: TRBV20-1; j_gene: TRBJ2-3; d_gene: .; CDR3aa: CSASDSAAQYF; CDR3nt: TGCAGTGCTAGTGATTCTGCTGCGCAGTATTTT
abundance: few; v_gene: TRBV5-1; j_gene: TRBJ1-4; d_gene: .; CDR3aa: CASSQVNPRTNEKLFF; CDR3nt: TGCGCCAGCAGCCAGGTGAACCCGAGGACTAATGAAAAACTGTTTTTT
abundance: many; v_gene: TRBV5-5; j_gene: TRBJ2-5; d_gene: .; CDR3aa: CASSLWVAPQETQYF; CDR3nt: TGTGCCAGCAGCTTGTGGGTAGCGCCACAAGAGACCCAGTACTTC